This TCR beta chain is drawn from a study of T cell repertoires in cytomegalovirus infection. Study-level points and caveats: Totalled public TCR beta family frequency picked out people who carried CMV plus the relevant HLA. The study found HLA-C-restricted CMV-specific TCR beta clonotypes dominating the ex vivo response.

Each CDR3 protein gets one entry after TCRdb re-called the reads with MiXCR. The table shows 550,000 to 700,000 distinct CDR3 sequences, with 35% to 50% occurring only once. Regarding this clonotype: The antigen remains undetermined.

The CDR3 length is 15 residues. The germline V gene encodes CDR1 MNHNS and CDR2 SASEGT. V was trimmed by 7 bases and J by 2 bases, leaving 16 bases between them. V is TRBV6-1 and J is TRBJ2-3; D gene ambiguous. Sample: cultured PBMCs, taken from culture after CMV antigen stimulation. This receptor was taken from a human donor in good health (CMV status not recorded). Some clones in this sample may be carry-over from other donors' samples. CDR3 DNA: TGTGCCAGCACCCGAAGCCCCGGAAACACAGATACGCAGTATTTT. Translation gives CASTRSPGNTDTQYF.